The 32 T cell receptor beta chains below all came from one sample that was sequenced in a study of cytomegalovirus exposure and HLA in healthy donors (dated by TCRdb to 2015 to 2018). The method behind the library was the immunoSEQ multiplex PCR assay. Drawn from immuneACCESS, this table holds only the in-frame rearrangements with V and J called that TCRdb kept. Clones are partly lost; checked studies trace under half to an unresolved V gene and leave the rest unexplained. This sample gives more than 130,000 clones in total; around nine tenths of them show up just once. Approximately 7.5% of the sample is held by the ten biggest clonotypes. The sequencing input was PBMCs. All receptors derive from a woman under 30 in good health and CMV-seropositive.

This sequence joins TRBV4-1 and TRBJ2-5; 12 bases map to TRBD2. Trimming took 4 bases from V and 5 from J; bases not matched to a gene: 23. This CDR3 region has 21 residues. Germline values: CDR1 MGHRA, CDR2 YSYEKL. CDR3 loop: CASSPHQTGLAGRGSGETQYF. The CDR3 nucleotides are TGCGCCAGCAGCCCACACCAGACCGGACTAGCGGGAAGGGGTTCCGGTGAGACCCAGTACTTC.

V usage is TRBV2 and J usage is TRBJ1-1; perhaps TRBD1 as D (5 bases). Germline V gives CDR1 SNHLY, CDR2 FYNNEI. The CDR3 sequence is 14 residues long. V shed 3 bases and J shed 4 bases, with 12 bases lying between them. Here the CDR3 DNA reads TGTGCCAGCAGTGATTGGGGGGTAAGCACTGAAGCTTTCTTT. Amino acid sequence: CASSDWGVSTEAFF. Combining the CDR3 with reference TRBV2 and TRBJ1-1 gives the whole variable domain EPEVTQTPSHQVTQMGQEVILRCVPISNHLYFYWYRQILGQKVEFLVSFYNNEISEKSEIFDDQFSVERPDGSNFTLKIRSTKLEDSAMYFCASSDWGVSTEAFFGQGTRLTVV.

The chain recombines TRBV5-6 with TRBJ2-5, with 8 bases aligning to TRBD1. The trim removed 2 bases at V and 4 bases at J, leaving 10 bases unmatched. Germline lookup yields CDR1 SGHDT and CDR2 YYEEEE. CDR3 length equals 16 residues. Written as DNA, the CDR3 is TGTGCCAGCAGCTTTGACCCCAGGGGGCAAACAGAGACCCAGTACTTC. The encoded protein is CASSFDPRGQTETQYF. Drawing the rest from reference TRBV5-6 and TRBJ2-5, the complete variable domain is DAGVTQSPTHLIKTRGQQVTLRCSPKSGHDTVSWYQQALGQGPQFIFQYYEEEERQRGNFPDRFSGHQFPNYSSELNVNALLLGDSALYLCASSFDPRGQTETQYFGPGTRLLVL.

The gene calls are TRBV30 and TRBJ1-5; D is unclear. The CDR3 is 13 amino acids. Germline V lookup: CDR1 GTSNPN, CDR2 SVGIG (reference sequence). Trimming took off 8 bases at V and 5 bases at J, with 16 bases between the two ends. CDR3 nucleotides: TGTGCCCTCCAAACTATGGCCGATCAGCCCCAGCATTTT. It is translated as CALQTMADQPQHF.

The V gene is TRBV19, the J gene TRBJ2-1, with 9 positions matching TRBD2. The junction had 8 bases not matched to a gene; V was cut back by 1 base and J by 7 bases. Germline CDR1 and CDR2: LNHDA and SQIVND (reference sequence). CDR3 length: 16 amino acids. DNA for the CDR3: TGTGCCAGTAGTATAGGAGGCGGGGGGGCCGGGAATGAGCAGTTCTTC. This codes for CASSIGGGGAGNEQFF.

The rearrangement uses TRBV7-6 and TRBJ2-1; 14 bases match TRBD2. V was clipped by 6 bases and J by 1 base; unmatched bases: 11. The CDR3 loop spans 19 amino acids. CDR1 is SGHVS, CDR2 FNYEAQ, per germline. CDR3 amino acids: CASSQGLAGGLGSYNEQFF. Here the CDR3 DNA reads TGTGCCAGCAGTCAAGGACTAGCGGGGGGCCTGGGGTCCTACAATGAGCAGTTCTTC.

The chain uses TRBV2 and TRBJ2-2; 9 bases fit TRBD1. The CDR3 totals 14 residues. Germline assignment: CDR1 SNHLY and CDR2 FYNNEI. Unmatched junction bases numbered 6, after V lost 6 bases and J lost 7 bases. The CDR3 sequence is CASSPDRGVGELFF. The CDR3 DNA sequence: TGTGCCAGCAGCCCCGACAGGGGGGTCGGGGAGCTGTTTTTT.

The gene calls are TRBV4-3 and TRBJ1-2; no clear D gene. The V and J ends lost 0 bases and 8 bases respectively, with 10 bases between them. This CDR3 spans 13 amino acids. The germline CDR1 and CDR2 sequences are LGHNA and YSLEER. The CDR3 DNA follows: TGCGCCAGCAGCCAAGATGTAGAGGGAGGCTACACCTTC. It specifies CASSQDVEGGYTF.

V and J are TRBV5-1 and TRBJ1-6; D might be TRBD1 (6 bases). Trimming took 0 bases from V and 6 from J, leaving 10 bases between them. CDR1 and CDR2 from the germline V gene are SGHRS and YFSETQ. The CDR3 covers 15 residues. The CDR3 nucleotides are TGCGCCAGCAGCTTGGCGGACAGCAGTAATTCACCCCTCCACTTT. The encoded protein is CASSLADSSNSPLHF.

V gene TRBV5-1 combines with J gene TRBJ2-7; D is perhaps TRBD1 (6 bases). The CDR3 extends over 13 amino acids. Germline V CDR1 and CDR2: SGHRS, YFSETQ. The V and J ends lost 4 bases and 4 bases respectively, with 12 bases between them. CDR3 sequence reads: CASSVQGGYEQYF. CDR3 bases: TGCGCCAGCAGCGTCCAAGGGGGATACGAGCAGTACTTC. Complete variable domain (other parts from reference TRBV5-1 and TRBJ2-7): KAGVTQTPRYLIKTRGQQVTLSCSPISGHRSVSWYQQTPGQGLQFLFEYFSETQRNKGNFPGRFSGRQFSNSRSEMNVSTLELGDSALYLCASSVQGGYEQYFGPGTRLTVT.

The V call is TRBV12-5, the J call TRBJ1-1, with D uncertain. With 2 bases removed from V and 5 bases from J, the gap between germline ends came to 9 bases. Germline-derived CDR1 and CDR2 are LGHNT and FRNRAP. The CDR3 runs 13 residues. CDR3 in amino acids: CASGLIGRTEAFF. The CDR3, as DNA: TGTGCTAGTGGTTTGATAGGGAGAACTGAAGCTTTCTTT.

This clone has only a few counts. The V gene is TRBV20-1, the J gene TRBJ2-1; D not resolved. Trimming pared 5 bases from V and 7 bases from J, leaving 9 bases between. The CDR3 loop spans 11 amino acids. CDR1 and CDR2 (germline): DFQATT, SNEGSKA (reference sequence). CDR3 protein: CSAGPMNEQFF. The CDR3, as DNA: TGCAGTGCTGGCCCGATGAATGAGCAGTTCTTC.

The chain employs TRBV10-2 and TRBJ1-4; maybe TRBD1 (5 bases). The CDR3 length is 15 residues. V was clipped by 0 bases and J by 8 bases, with 13 bases between them. Germline-derived CDR1 and CDR2 are WSHSY and SAAADI. The chain's CDR3 is CASSESEQGREKLFF. The DNA for the CDR3 is TGCGCCAGCAGTGAGTCGGAGCAGGGCCGAGAAAAACTGTTTTTT.

This chain connects TRBV7-8 to TRBJ1-5; D not certain. CDR1 and CDR2 (germline): SGHVS, FQNEAQ. The V gene lost 1 base and the J gene lost 0 bases, with 16 bases spanning the gap. The CDR3 is 18 residues long. DNA for the CDR3: TGTGCCAGCAGCTTAGTTGCCCCGGGAATGGGTAGCAATCAGCCCCAGCATTTT. This codes for CASSLVAPGMGSNQPQHF.

The rearrangement links TRBV28 to TRBJ1-2, with a weak D call TRBD1 (6 bases). The CDR3 loop spans 14 amino acids. V was clipped by 2 bases and J by 6 bases, with 13 bases between them. CDR1 is MDHEN, CDR2 SYDVKM, per germline. DNA of the CDR3: TGTGCCAGCAGTTTAAACCAAAACAGGGATGGCTACACCTTC. It codes for CASSLNQNRDGYTF.

In this sample, this clone turned up once. The chain recombines TRBV28 with TRBJ1-5, with D possibly matching TRBD1 (5 bases). V was pared by 6 bases and J by 0 bases, with 9 bases between. Germline V CDR1 and CDR2: MDHEN, SYDVKM. CDR3 length: 14 amino acids. Written as DNA, the CDR3 is TGTGCCAGCAGACCACAGGTTAGCAATCAGCCCCAGCATTTT. Protein product: CASRPQVSNQPQHF.

The rearrangement uses TRBV7-2 and TRBJ2-5; 8 bases agree with TRBD2. Germline CDR1 SGHTA, CDR2 FQGNSA. The CDR3 contains 15 residues. V lost 4 bases, J lost 4 bases, and 8 bases stayed unmatched. This CDR3 is CASSYVAGGGETQYF. CDR3 nucleotides: TGTGCCAGCAGCTATGTTGCGGGGGGCGGAGAGACCCAGTACTTC.

The chain links TRBV5-1 to TRBJ2-1; the D gene is possibly TRBD2 (6 bases). This CDR3 is built from 14 residues. Germline V gives CDR1 SGHRS, CDR2 YFSETQ. Trimming cost V 3 bases and J 10 bases, with 17 bases left between them. The CDR3 region is CASSWRGLLLEQFF. In DNA, the CDR3 is TGCGCCAGCAGCTGGAGGGGACTGCTCTTAGAGCAGTTCTTC.

The chain joins TRBV5-4 to TRBJ1-2; 7 bases match TRBD1. The ends lost 0 bases at V and 1 base at J; junction bases unmatched: 3. The germline V gene encodes CDR1 SGHNT and CDR2 YYREEE (reference sequence). The CDR3 is 15 amino acids. The CDR3 DNA is TGTGCCAGCAGCTTGGGAGCAGGGGGTAACTATGGCTACACCTTC. Encoded protein: CASSLGAGGNYGYTF. Based on the CDR3 plus reference TRBV5-4 and TRBJ1-2, the full variable domain is ETGVTQSPTHLIKTRGQQVTLRCSSQSGHNTVSWYQQALGQGPQFIFQYYREEENGRGNFPPRFSGLQFPNYSSELNVNALELDDSALYLCASSLGAGGNYGYTFGSGTRLTVV.

The rearrangement links TRBV30 to TRBJ2-1, with D maybe TRBD2 (6 bases). The CDR3 runs 13 residues. V gave up 1 base and J gave up 9 bases, with 13 bases separating them. CDR1 and CDR2 from the germline V gene are GTSNPN and SVGIG (reference sequence). The chain's CDR3 is CAWSESGDGEQFF. CDR3 sequence (DNA): TGTGCCTGGAGTGAATCGGGGGACGGTGAGCAGTTCTTC.

The chain links TRBV7-3 to TRBJ2-3, with D maybe TRBD1 (6 bases). V shed 5 bases and J shed 1 base, with 13 bases lying between them. Germline CDR1 SGHTA, CDR2 FQGTGA. This CDR3 is built from 15 residues. This chain's CDR3 is CASSQGAGGTDTQYF. CDR3 sequence (DNA): TGTGCCAGCAGCCAAGGGGCAGGGGGCACAGATACGCAGTATTTT.

The V and J genes are TRBV5-1 and TRBJ2-1; 7 bases agree with TRBD2. This CDR3 is built from 13 residues. The germline V gene encodes CDR1 SGHRS and CDR2 YFSETQ. Trimming at V came to 7 bases and at J to 0 bases, leaving 1 base not matched to a gene. The CDR3 protein is CASQRDSYNEQFF. CDR3 sequence (DNA): TGCGCCAGCCAGCGGGACTCCTACAATGAGCAGTTCTTC.

The chain carries TRBV6-6 and TRBJ1-1; unclear D gene. The CDR3 totals 12 residues. Trimming removed 6 bases at V and 3 bases at J, with 8 bases between. The V gene's germline CDR1 is MNHNY and CDR2 SVGAGI (reference sequence). In nucleotides, the CDR3 is TGTGCCAGCAGCCTCCGGGACACTGAAGCTTTCTTT. This codes for CASSLRDTEAFF.

This chain connects TRBV7-9 to TRBJ1-4; 11 bases match TRBD1. Germline lookup yields CDR1 SEHNR and CDR2 FQNEAQ (reference sequence). This CDR3 region has 14 residues. V lost 5 bases to trimming and J lost 7 bases; unmatched junction nucleotides: 3. The chain's CDR3 is CASSRGQGGEKLFF. CDR3 nucleotide sequence: TGTGCCAGCAGCCGGGGACAGGGGGGTGAAAAACTGTTTTTT.

The V gene is TRBV5-1, the J gene TRBJ2-1; 10 bases are shared with TRBD1. Trimming cost V 4 bases and J 10 bases; bases outside gene matches: 8. This CDR3 comprises 14 residues. Looked up from germline, CDR1 is SGHRS and CDR2 is YFSETQ. The CDR3 sequence: CASSPGQGWEEQFF. In DNA, the CDR3 is TGCGCCAGCAGCCCGGGACAGGGGTGGGAAGAGCAGTTCTTC.

This chain links TRBV7-8 with TRBJ2-1, with 13 bases that match TRBD2. The CDR3 has 15 amino acids. Unmatched junction bases numbered 6, after V lost 5 bases and J lost 8 bases. Germline V gene data show CDR1 as SGHVS and CDR2 as FQNEAQ. The CDR3 nucleotides are TGTGCCAGCAGCCCCTACGGACTAGCGGGGGATGAGCAGTTCTTC. It yields the protein CASSPYGLAGDEQFF.

The V call is TRBV7-3, the J call TRBJ2-3; TRBD2 matches 12 bases. With V trimmed by 2 bases and J by 7 bases, 4 bases remained unmatched. Germline-derived CDR1 and CDR2 are SGHTA and FQGTGA. The CDR3 length is 15 residues. CDR3 region: CASSLLAGGRHTQYF. The CDR3 nucleotides read TGTGCCAGCAGCTTACTAGCGGGGGGGCGACATACGCAGTATTTT.

This chain links TRBV9 with TRBJ1-1, with 7 positions matching TRBD1. Unmatched junction bases numbered 8, after V lost 1 base and J lost 11 bases. Germline V lookup: CDR1 SGDLS, CDR2 YYNGEE. The CDR3 consists of 13 residues. The CDR3 loop reads CASSVMATGQAFF. In DNA, the CDR3 is TGTGCCAGCAGCGTAATGGCTACGGGACAGGCTTTCTTT.

V usage is TRBV9 and J usage is TRBJ1-3; 9 bases are a match to TRBD1. Germline V CDR1 and CDR2: SGDLS, YYNGEE. Trimming removed 6 bases from V and 11 bases from J; junction bases left unmatched: 9. The CDR3 loop spans 13 amino acids. CDR3 sequence (DNA): TGTGCCAGCACGGGACAGGGTTCGTCCTCCATATATTTT. The encoded protein is CASTGQGSSSIYF. Supplemented by reference TRBV9 and TRBJ1-3, the full variable domain reads DSGVTQTPKHLITATGQRVTLRCSPRSGDLSVYWYQQSLDQGLQFLIQYYNGEERAKGNILERFSAQQFPDLHSELNLSSLELGDSALYFCASTGQGSSSIYFGEGSWLTVV.

V gene TRBV7-6 combines with J gene TRBJ1-1, with D possibly TRBD1 on 5 matching bases. Germline loops: CDR1 SGHVS, CDR2 FNYEAQ. V lost 3 bases and J 0 bases, leaving 11 bases between the germline ends. The CDR3 totals 15 residues. CDR3 in amino acids: CASSFGAGLNTEAFF. CDR3 sequence (DNA): TGTGCCAGCAGCTTTGGGGCAGGCCTGAACACTGAAGCTTTCTTT.

In its sample, this clone is medium-sized (0.01 to 0.1%). The gene calls are TRBV5-3 and TRBJ1-5; TRBD1 is a possible D gene (6 bases). TRBV5-3 is noted as an ORF with a role that remains uncertain. The CDR3 is 15 residues long. Between the trimmed V and J ends, which lost 1 base and 2 bases, there was a span of 10 bases. CDR3 protein: CARSLLSGGNQPQHF. In DNA form, the CDR3 reads TGTGCCAGAAGCTTGTTGTCAGGGGGCAATCAGCCCCAGCATTTT.

V gene TRBV6-1 combines with J gene TRBJ2-7, with D possibly matching TRBD2 (6 bases). The germline V gene encodes CDR1 MNHNS and CDR2 SASEGT. The CDR3 contains 13 residues. Trimming took off 1 base at V and 4 bases at J, with 8 bases between the two ends. CDR3 nucleotide sequence: TGTGCCAGCAGTGAAGTGGGAGGTTACGAGCAGTACTTC. It codes for CASSEVGGYEQYF.